These T cell receptor beta chains were read from a single sample in a study of beta chain features in type 1 diabetes. Clones were read by immunoSEQ multiplex PCR, and TCRdb kept only the in-frame ones, dropping some. The table lists around 290,000 clones, 7% to 9% of them singletons, with about 0.93% in the top ten. The specimen sequenced was central memory CD4+ T cells from blood. The receptor set was obtained from a woman aged 18-29 years in good health. The CDR3 runs from the conserved cysteine through the conserved F or W. D genes are given only for firm matches. Size is omitted from some rows. Given values are once, few, many or a class for expanded clones.

D | size | J | V | DNA | CDR3
NA | NA | TRBJ2-3 | TRBV10-3 | TGTGCCATCAGTGAGTCGAGGCTAGGCGCGCAGTATTTT | CAISESRLGAQYF
TRBD1 | NA | TRBJ2-5 | TRBV5-4 | TGTGCCAGCAGCCGGGACAGGGGGGAGACCCAGTACTTC | CASSRDRGETQYF
NA | NA | TRBJ1-2 | TRBV7-2 | TGTGCCAGCAGCGCCTCGTACGGCTACACCTTC | CASSASYGYTF
TRBD1 | NA | TRBJ2-2 | TRBV7-6 | TGTGCCAGCAGCCTAATCCCGGGACAGGGTGACGGGGAGCTGTTTTTT | CASSLIPGQGDGELFF
TRBD1 | many | TRBJ1-1 | TRBV9 | TGTGCCAGCAGCGGACCAGGGGGGGGCGCGTACACTGAAGCTTTCTTT | CASSGPGGGAYTEAFF
NA | few | TRBJ1-1 | TRBV11-1 | TGTGCCAGCAGGACTGACATCTCGAACACTGAAGCTTTCTTT | CASRTDISNTEAFF
NA | many | TRBJ1-2 | TRBV18 | TGTGCCAGCTCACCCCAGGACAGCCTACCTTTCAGCGGCTACACCTTC | CASSPQDSLPFSGYTF
NA | NA | TRBJ1-5 | TRBV9 | TGTGCCAGCAGCACCAACAGGGTACGGCCTGAACATCAGCCCCAGCATTTT | CASSTNRVRPEHQPQHF
NA | few | TRBJ2-3 | TRBV11-3 | TGTGCCAGCAGCCTCCGGGGGGCACCCCAGTATTTT | CASSLRGAPQYF
NA | NA | TRBJ2-7 | TRBV5-1 | TGCGCCAGCAGCTCTGGGGTGGGGCCTCCCACTCTCTACGAGCAGTACTTC | CASSSGVGPPTLYEQYF
NA | many | TRBJ2-1 | TRBV7-2 | TGTGCCAGCAGCTTAGAGGTCATCCGGAATGAGCAGTTCTTC | CASSLEVIRNEQFF
TRBD2 | few | TRBJ2-4 | TRBV5-4 | TGTGCCAGCAGCCCGGGTTACGCGGGAGGTCGCCGAGGCAAAAACATTCAGTACTTC | CASSPGYAGGRRGKNIQYF
TRBD1 | NA | TRBJ1-4 | TRBV19 | TGTGCCAGTAGAAATCCTCCGGGACAGGGACTTGCTGAAAAACTGTTTTTT | CASRNPPGQGLAEKLFF
NA | NA | TRBJ1-5 | TRBV18 | TGTGCCAGCTCACGAAGCTTAGACGGGTTGGAGCCCCAGCATTTT | CASSRSLDGLEPQHF
TRBD1 | few | TRBJ2-3 | TRBV29-1 | TGCAGCGTAGCCGGGACAGGAAGCACAGATACGCAGTATTTT | CSVAGTGSTDTQYF
NA | NA | TRBJ2-5 | TRBV15 | TGTGCCACCAGCAGAACGGGCCAGATGGAGACCCAGTACTTC | CATSRTGQMETQYF
NA | NA | TRBJ2-2 | TRBV14 | TGTGCCAGCAGCAAACATGACAGGCCGAACACCGGGGAGCTGTTTTTT | CASSKHDRPNTGELFF
NA | few | TRBJ2-2 | TRBV4-2 | TGTGCCAGCCGGCGGGACACAAACACCGGGGAGCTGTTTTTT | CASRRDTNTGELFF
TRBD1 | few | TRBJ2-3 | TRBV7-2 | TGTGCCAGCAGCCCGTCAGGCAGGGGGCATGGAGATACGCAGTATTTT | CASSPSGRGHGDTQYF
NA | NA | TRBJ2-1 | TRBV5-6 | TGTGCCAGCAGCTATGTACAGGGATACAATGAGCAGTTCTTC | CASSYVQGYNEQFF
TRBD2 | NA | TRBJ2-2 | TRBV11-2 | TGTGCCAGCAGCTTAGACGCTAGCGGGAGGGGGAACACCGGGGAGCTGTTTTTT | CASSLDASGRGNTGELFF
NA | many | TRBJ2-2 | TRBV2 | TGTGCCAGCCGCCTTCAGGGGCAGAACACCGGGGAGCTGTTTTTT | CASRLQGQNTGELFF
NA | many | TRBJ2-5 | TRBV5-1 | TGCGCCAGCAGCATGGACTCAAGGGCCGAGACCCAGTACTTC | CASSMDSRAETQYF
NA | many | TRBJ2-2 | TRBV15 | TGTGCCACCAGCAGAGATCTGGGGAGGGAGCTGTTTTTT | CATSRDLGRELFF
TRBD1 | NA | TRBJ1-2 | TRBV7-9 | TGTGCCAGCAGCAGGGACAGGGGAAACTATGGCTACACCTTC | CASSRDRGNYGYTF
NA | NA | TRBJ2-3 | TRBV27 | TGTGCCAGCAGTTCAAAAGGACTTCCGGGAGATACGCAGTATTTT | CASSSKGLPGDTQYF
NA | NA | TRBJ2-6 | TRBV28 | TGTGCCAGCAGTTCCCTAGTCTCTGGGGCCAACGTCCTGACTTTC | CASSSLVSGANVLTF